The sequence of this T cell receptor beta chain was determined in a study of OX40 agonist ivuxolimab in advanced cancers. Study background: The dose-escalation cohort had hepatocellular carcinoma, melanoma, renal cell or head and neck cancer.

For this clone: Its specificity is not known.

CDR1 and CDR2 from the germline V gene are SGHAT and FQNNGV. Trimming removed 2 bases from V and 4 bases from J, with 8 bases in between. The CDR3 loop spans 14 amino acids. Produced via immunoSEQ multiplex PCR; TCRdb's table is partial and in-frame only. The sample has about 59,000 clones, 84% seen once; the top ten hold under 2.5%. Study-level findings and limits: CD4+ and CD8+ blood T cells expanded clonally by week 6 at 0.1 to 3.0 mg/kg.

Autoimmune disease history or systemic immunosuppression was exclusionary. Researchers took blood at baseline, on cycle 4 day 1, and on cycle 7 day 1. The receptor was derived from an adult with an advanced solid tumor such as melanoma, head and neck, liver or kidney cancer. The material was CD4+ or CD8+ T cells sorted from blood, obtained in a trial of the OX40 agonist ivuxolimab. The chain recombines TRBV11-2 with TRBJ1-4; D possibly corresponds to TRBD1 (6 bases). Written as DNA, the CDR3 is TGTGCCAGCAGCTTAACAGGGTTTAATGAAAAACTGTTTTTT. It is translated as CASSLTGFNEKLFF.